The 25 T cell receptor beta chains below were found in one sample sequenced in a study of CD8 T cells in ankylosing spondylitis. Findings and limits, study-wide: About 8 highly homologous variants made up a TCR beta motif that seemed to typify ankylosing spondylitis blood.

Their cognate antigens are unknown. TCRdb itself ran the 5' RACE reads through MiXCR, one entry per CDR3 protein. The table records a few hundred thousand distinct CDR3 sequences, approximately 11% of them present only once. The sequencing sample was made of blood, either unsorted or a sorted T cell fraction (not recorded which). The origin of the receptors is a male donor with ankylosing spondylitis.

This clonotype has a handful of counts. The V gene is TRBV20-1, the J gene TRBJ2-3; 7 nucleotides align to TRBD2. The junction had 10 bases not matched to a gene; V was cut back by 5 bases and J by 2 bases. CDR3 size: 15 residues. Germline V CDR1 and CDR2: DFQATT, SNEGSKA (reference sequence). CDR3 region: CSAGGLSGNTDTQYF. CDR3 sequence (DNA): TGCAGTGCTGGAGGTCTGAGCGGGAACACAGATACGCAGTATTTT.

This clonotype was counted between two and nine times. This chain joins TRBV20-1 and TRBJ2-7, with TRBD2 matching over 10 bases. Germline CDR1 and CDR2: DFQATT and SNEGSKA (reference sequence). With V trimmed by 0 bases and J by 4 bases, 6 bases remained unmatched. The CDR3 loop spans 15 amino acids. This CDR3 reads CSARDLGLADYEQYF. CDR3 sequence (DNA): TGCAGTGCTAGAGATCTCGGACTAGCGGATTACGAGCAGTACTTC.

This clonotype showed up just a few times. This chain uses TRBV5-1 with TRBJ1-2; D uncertain. The CDR3 runs 14 residues. CDR1 is SGHRS, CDR2 YFSETQ, per germline. Trimming removed 0 bases from V and 2 bases from J, with 8 bases in between. DNA for the CDR3: TGCGCCAGCAGCTTGGCGGGAGAAAACTATGGCTACACCTTC. Translation: CASSLAGENYGYTF.

This sequence joins TRBV30 and TRBJ1-5; 7 bases are shared with TRBD1. The CDR3 is 12 residues long. Germline trimming cut 3 bases from V and 5 bases from J; bases unmatched to any gene: 1. Germline assignment: CDR1 GTSNPN and CDR2 SVGIG (reference sequence). The CDR3 reads CAWRQGDQPQHF. CDR3 nucleotide sequence: TGTGCCTGGAGGCAGGGGGATCAGCCCCAGCATTTT.

The rearrangement uses TRBV29-1 and TRBJ2-7, with D unresolved. The germline CDR1 and CDR2 sequences are SQVTM and ANQGSEA. The length of the CDR3 is 12 residues. V gave up 2 bases and J gave up 0 bases, with 5 bases separating them. In nucleotides, the CDR3 is TGCAGCGTTGAACTTAACTCCTACGAGCAGTACTTC. Translated, it gives CSVELNSYEQYF.

The chain is built from TRBV12-3 or TRBV12-4 and TRBJ2-2; 8 bases are a match to TRBD2. The CDR3 runs to 18 residues. The V segment lost 5 bases and the J segment 3 bases; nucleotides outside the gene matches: 14. The CDR3 nucleotides are TGTGCCAGCAGTCCCGGGGGGGGCGCAGGTCCGTACACCGGGGAGCTGTTTTTT. This sequence encodes CASSPGGGAGPYTGELFF.

The CDR3 reads CASSSLAGVSSEQFF. CDR3 coding DNA: TGTGCCAGCAGCTCACTAGCGGGAGTAAGCAGTGAGCAGTTCTTC. The V and J genes are TRBV11-1 and TRBJ2-1; 11 positions match TRBD2. CDR3 length: 15 amino acids. Unmatched junction bases numbered 8, after V lost 4 bases and J lost 9 bases. The V gene's germline CDR1 is SGHAT and CDR2 FQDESV (reference sequence).

A few counts support this clonotype. The V gene is TRBV24-1, the J gene TRBJ2-1; no clear D. The CDR3 totals 11 residues. The germline gives CDR1 KGHDR, CDR2 SFDVKD. Trimming removed 3 bases at V and 8 bases at J, with 4 bases between. CDR3 DNA sequence: TGTGCCACCAGTGATGGGGATGAGCAGTTCTTC. Its protein product is CATSDGDEQFF.

This clonotype was recorded many times. The V call is TRBV3-1, the J call TRBJ2-3; 9 nucleotides line up with TRBD2. J lost 5 bases, V lost 4 bases, and 7 bases had no gene match. CDR1 and CDR2 from the germline V gene are LGHDT and YNNKEL (reference sequence). CDR3 length equals 15 residues. CDR3 amino acids: CASSPSGNAGDTQYF. CDR3 sequence (DNA): TGTGCCAGCAGCCCTAGCGGGAATGCAGGAGATACGCAGTATTTT.

In its sample, this clonotype was seen a few times. The rearrangement uses TRBV7-9 and TRBJ2-3, with TRBD2 matching 7 bases. CDR1 is SEHNR, CDR2 FQNEAQ, per germline (reference sequence). With V trimmed by 5 bases and J by 6 bases, 14 bases remained unmatched. CDR3 length: 16 amino acids. The CDR3 nucleotides are TGTGCCAGCAGCCAGGCCGTCGGCGGGAGAAGGGATACGCAGTATTTT. Translation gives CASSQAVGGRRDTQYF.

This chain uses TRBV19 with TRBJ2-1; 10 bases agree with TRBD2. V lost 5 bases and J lost 2; bases outside the gene matches: 9. The CDR3 extends over 17 amino acids. Germline assignment: CDR1 LNHDA and CDR2 SQIVND (reference sequence). The chain's CDR3 is CASSQVGLADAYNEQFF. The CDR3 DNA reads TGTGCCAGTAGTCAAGTAGGACTAGCGGATGCCTACAATGAGCAGTTCTTC.

This clonotype was counted between two and nine times. The J gene is TRBJ1-1, the V gene TRBV5-4; D gene uncertain. V was clipped by 4 bases and J by 5 bases, with 21 bases between them. Germline CDR1 reads SGHNT; CDR2 reads YYREEE (reference sequence). The CDR3 sequence is 16 residues long. As DNA, the CDR3 is TGTGCCAGCAGCCGTCCCCTCCGGGGAAGGTGGACTGAAGCTTTCTTT. Translating gives CASSRPLRGRWTEAFF.

This clonotype was seen many times. The V and J genes are TRBV5-1 and TRBJ2-5; maybe TRBD2 (5 bases). V lost 4 bases, J lost 2 bases, and 12 bases lay in between. This CDR3 region has 14 residues. CDR1 and CDR2 from the germline V gene are SGHRS and YFSETQ. The CDR3: CASSPRTRQETQYF. In DNA form, the CDR3 reads TGCGCCAGCAGCCCACGGACTCGGCAAGAGACCCAGTACTTC.

The J gene is TRBJ1-5, the V gene TRBV19; D gene ambiguous. Trimming cost V 9 bases and J 3 bases, with 15 bases left between them. The length of the CDR3 is 14 residues. Germline values: CDR1 LNHDA, CDR2 SQIVND (reference sequence). In DNA form, the CDR3 reads TGTGCCAGCTCACCTGGGCCGGTCAATCAGCCCCAGCATTTT. This encodes CASSPGPVNQPQHF. Combining the CDR3 with reference TRBV19 and TRBJ1-5 gives the whole variable domain DGGITQSPKYLFRKEGQNVTLSCEQNLNHDAMYWYRQDPGQGLRLIYYSQIVNDFQKGDIAEGYSVSREKKESFPLTVTSAQKNPTAFYLCASSPGPVNQPQHFGDGTRLSIL.

This clonotype was observed many times. The junction departs from germline at one end; a sequencing error may be responsible. The chain couples TRBV5-1 to TRBJ1-1; possibly TRBD1 for D (5 bases). The germline CDR1 and CDR2 sequences are SGHRS and YFSETQ. CDR3 size: 14 residues. CDR3 amino acids: CASSLVAGGTEAFF. The CDR3 region has the DNA TGTGCCAGCAGCTTGGTTGCGGGGGGCACTGAAGCTTTCTTT.

This clonotype was observed a few times. This chain connects TRBV9 to TRBJ2-3, with D unclear. CDR3 length equals 12 residues. Germline values: CDR1 SGDLS, CDR2 YYNGEE. The V gene lost 0 bases and the J gene lost 3 bases, with 2 bases spanning the gap. This CDR3 reads CASSVETDTQYF. CDR3 sequence (DNA): TGTGCCAGCAGCGTAGAAACAGATACGCAGTATTTT.

This clonotype was counted once. V usage is TRBV7-8 and J usage is TRBJ1-1; D call uncertain. Trimming removed 1 base from V and 4 bases from J, with 10 bases in between. The CDR3 has 14 amino acids. Germline CDR1 is SGHVS and CDR2 is FQNEAQ. CDR3 in amino acids: CASSLEGYGTEAFF. The DNA for the CDR3 is TGTGCCAGCAGCTTAGAAGGGTATGGCACTGAAGCTTTCTTT.

This clonotype was picked up many times. CDR3 protein: CASSLSDSGGTQYF. CDR3 sequence (DNA): TGTGCCAGCAGTTTAAGCGACTCTGGGGGGACCCAGTACTTC. This chain uses TRBV12-3 or TRBV12-4 with TRBJ2-5; tentatively, D is TRBD1 or TRBD2 (5 bases each). The CDR3 loop spans 14 amino acids. Trimming cost V 2 bases and J 7 bases, with 14 bases left between them.

This clonotype was seen only a few times. The chain uses TRBV3-1 and TRBJ1-1; D is perhaps TRBD1 (5 bases). This CDR3 is built from 14 residues. V shed 1 base and J shed 4 bases, with 10 bases lying between them. Germline loops: CDR1 LGHDT, CDR2 YNNKEL (reference sequence). The CDR3 protein is CASSQVPGSTEAFF. The CDR3 bases are TGTGCCAGCAGCCAAGTCCCAGGGAGCACTGAAGCTTTCTTT.

This clonotype has a handful of counts. The chain combines TRBV6-4 with TRBJ2-1; perhaps D is TRBD1 or TRBD2 (6 bases each). Germline values: CDR1 MRHNA, CDR2 SNTAGT. Trimming removed 3 bases at V and 8 bases at J, with 17 bases between. This CDR3 contains 15 residues. In DNA form, the CDR3 reads TGTGCCAGCAGTGAAGGGGGGCGAGGATTTGATGAGCAGTTCTTC. Its translation is CASSEGGRGFDEQFF.

CDR3 bases: TGCGCCAGCAGCCCCGGGACAGGCTTAAGGAGCGGGTACGAGCAGTACTTC. Translating gives CASSPGTGLRSGYEQYF. The genes are TRBV5-1 and TRBJ2-7, with 8 positions matching TRBD1. Germline V gene data show CDR1 as SGHRS and CDR2 as YFSETQ. The length of the CDR3 is 17 residues. Unmatched junction bases numbered 16, after V lost 4 bases and J lost 4 bases.

The chain joins TRBV5-1 to TRBJ2-7; D remains unclear. This CDR3 has 15 amino acids. V was pared by 4 bases and J by 2 bases, with 16 bases between. The germline V gene has CDR1 SGHRS and CDR2 YFSETQ. Here the CDR3 reads CASSPKADPTYEQYV. Written as DNA, the CDR3 is TGCGCCAGCAGCCCAAAGGCGGATCCCACCTACGAGCAGTACGTC.

This chain joins TRBV30 and TRBJ2-2; maybe TRBD2 (6 bases). This CDR3 has 12 amino acids. V lost 7 bases, J lost 4 bases, and 10 bases lay in between. Germline V gene data show CDR1 as GTSNPN and CDR2 as SVGIG (reference sequence). The CDR3 reads CAFRDSTGELFF. In nucleotides, the CDR3 is TGTGCCTTCCGGGACTCCACCGGGGAGCTGTTTTTT.

This rearrangement joins TRBV3-1 to TRBJ1-2; D not resolved. This CDR3 has 14 amino acids. The ends were cut back, 1 base at V and 7 bases at J, with 13 bases in the middle. Germline V CDR1 and CDR2: LGHDT, YNNKEL (reference sequence). CDR3 amino acids: CASSQVDGSGGYTF. The CDR3 DNA is TGTGCCAGCAGCCAAGTGGACGGATCGGGTGGCTACACCTTC.

The chain combines TRBV11-2 with TRBJ2-1; 15 bases map to TRBD2. There are 18 residues in the CDR3. Looked up from germline, CDR1 is SGHAT and CDR2 is FQNNGV. Unmatched junction bases numbered 6, after V lost 5 bases and J lost 1 base. In DNA, the CDR3 is TGTGCCAGCAGCCCCCGGACTAGCGGGAGGGCATCCTACAATGAGCAGTTCTTC. Protein: CASSPRTSGRASYNEQFF.